The 9 T cell receptor beta chains reported below all come from one sample, sequenced in a study of spatial heterogeneity in lung cancer. The sample's time point: sample taken at primary tumor resection. Each CDR3 protein gets one entry after TCRdb re-called the 5' RACE reads with MiXCR. There are about 11,000 distinct CDR3 sequences in the sample; 4.5% to 6.5% occur only once, and around an eighth lies in the top ten. Study conclusions and caveats: Tumoral mutation counts were tracked by counts of expanded intratumoral alpha and beta TCRs.

Their recognized antigens are unknown. The material sequenced was lung tumor tissue, taken at surgery. Every receptor here comes from a male donor with early-stage non-small cell lung cancer.

As regards this clonotype: This beta chain came through as a stray read in a library set up for alpha chains, and its size says little. The J gene is TRBJ2-7, the V gene TRBV20-1; D uncertain. The CDR3 runs to 12 residues. The germline V gene has CDR1 DFQATT and CDR2 SNEGSKA (reference sequence). V was shortened by 1 base and J by 3 bases, with 7 bases between the two germline ends. The CDR3 loop is CSARGMNYEQYF. The CDR3 DNA reads as TGCAGTGCTAGAGGCATGAACTACGAGCAGTACTTC.

Judged by abundance, this clonotype is medium-sized. The library was prepared for alpha chains; this beta chain is a stray read, so its frequency means little. This chain joins TRBV12-3 or TRBV12-4 and TRBJ2-3; D unresolved. Trimming pared 4 bases from V and 6 bases from J, leaving 8 bases between. CDR3 length: 12 amino acids. The CDR3 nucleotides are TGTGCCAGCAGTTACGCCGGGGATACGCAGTATTTT. This codes for CASSYAGDTQYF.

Many counts were recorded for this clonotype. As an off-target read in a library built for alpha chains, this beta chain has a frequency of little significance. This rearrangement joins TRBV10-2 to TRBJ2-3; perhaps D is TRBD1 or TRBD2 (6 bases each). The germline V gene has CDR1 WSHSY and CDR2 SAAADI. Trimming shortened V by 6 bases and J by 1 base, and 14 bases separated the two germline ends. The CDR3 totals 15 residues. The CDR3 nucleotides read TGCGCCAGCAGAGTTGCCGGGGGCCGCACAGATACGCAGTATTTT. Its protein is CASRVAGGRTDTQYF.

This clonotype occurred many times. This beta chain turned up in a library designed for alpha chains; as an off-target read, its abundance says little. The chain is built from TRBV6-6 and TRBJ2-7, with 9 bases fitting TRBD2. Germline loops: CDR1 MNHNY, CDR2 SVGAGI (reference sequence). The length of the CDR3 is 15 residues. V lost 2 bases to trimming and J lost 6 bases; unmatched junction nucleotides: 8. In DNA form, the CDR3 reads TGTGCCAGCAGTTACCCCCAAGCGGGAGGACCCGAGCAGTACTTC. Translated: CASSYPQAGGPEQYF.

Judged by abundance, this clonotype is hyperexpanded (1% or more). This beta chain is an unintended read in a library built for alpha chains; its size means little. This sequence joins TRBV24-1 and TRBJ2-7, with a weak D call TRBD1 (6 bases). V lost 7 bases and J lost 3, with 9 bases in between. The CDR3 has 12 residues. CDR1 and CDR2 (germline): KGHDR, SFDVKD. The CDR3 nucleotides are TGTGCCACCAGCACGGACAGCTACGAGCAGTACTTC. This translates into CATSTDSYEQYF.

This clonotype was detected many times. The library was prepared for alpha chains; this beta chain is a stray read, so its frequency means little. The V call is TRBV28, the J call TRBJ2-1; 8 bases fit TRBD2. CDR1 and CDR2 from the germline V gene are MDHEN and SYDVKM. V was pared by 8 bases and J by 5 bases, with 11 bases of the junction left unmatched. The CDR3 contains 15 residues. The CDR3 sequence: CASLSRGAGDNEQFF. The CDR3 region has the DNA TGTGCCAGCCTGTCCCGTGGAGCGGGGGACAATGAGCAGTTCTTC.

There are many counts of this clonotype. The size of this beta chain means little, since it is a stray read in a library made for alpha chains. The CDR3 region has the DNA TGTGCCAGCAGCTTTAGAGGGCGCGAGGGTCAGCCCCAGCATTTT. Amino acid sequence: CASSFRGREGQPQHF. The chain links TRBV5-6 to TRBJ1-5; no firm D call. CDR3 length: 15 residues. Germline lookup yields CDR1 SGHDT and CDR2 YYEEEE. The germline V and J ends were trimmed by 2 bases and 6 bases, with 15 bases remaining between them.

This clonotype is medium-sized (0.01 to 0.1%). This beta chain slipped into a library made for alpha chains as a stray read, so its size is not meaningful. The chain combines TRBV29-1 with TRBJ2-3; either TRBD1 or TRBD2 may fit D (6 bases each). Germline V gene sequence: CDR1 SQVTM, CDR2 ANQGSEA. V lost 4 bases, J lost 0 bases, and 17 bases lay in between. This CDR3 comprises 16 residues. For the CDR3, the DNA is TGCAGCGTTGCCCCGTATTGGGGGGCGAGCACAGATACGCAGTATTTT. This encodes CSVAPYWGASTDTQYF.

As to this clonotype: This beta chain turned up in a library designed for alpha chains; as an off-target read, its abundance says little. V and J are TRBV11-2 and TRBJ2-3; D might be TRBD1 or TRBD2, each matching 5 bases. Germline CDR1 SGHAT, CDR2 FQNNGV. The CDR3 totals 13 residues. V lost 5 bases to trimming and J lost 3 bases, with 9 bases between them. CDR3 region: CASSGGVTDTQYF. The CDR3 DNA sequence: TGTGCCAGCAGCGGGGGTGTTACAGATACGCAGTATTTT.